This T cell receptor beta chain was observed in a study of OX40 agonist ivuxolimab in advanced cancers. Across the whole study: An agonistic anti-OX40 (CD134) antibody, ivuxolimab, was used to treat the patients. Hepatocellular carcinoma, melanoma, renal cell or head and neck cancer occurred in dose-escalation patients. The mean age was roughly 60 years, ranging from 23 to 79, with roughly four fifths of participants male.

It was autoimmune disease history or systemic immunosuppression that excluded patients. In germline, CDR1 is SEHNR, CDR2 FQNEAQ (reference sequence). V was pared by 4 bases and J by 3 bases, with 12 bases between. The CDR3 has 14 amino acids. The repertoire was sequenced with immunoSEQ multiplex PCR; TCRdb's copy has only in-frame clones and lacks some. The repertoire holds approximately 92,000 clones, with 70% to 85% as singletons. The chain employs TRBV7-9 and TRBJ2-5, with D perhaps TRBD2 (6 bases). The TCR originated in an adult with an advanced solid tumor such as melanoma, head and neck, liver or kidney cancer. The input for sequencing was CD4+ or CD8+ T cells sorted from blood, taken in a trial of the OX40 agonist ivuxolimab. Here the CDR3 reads CASSSGTGKETQYF. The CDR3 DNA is TGTGCCAGCAGCTCCGGGACTGGAAAAGAGACCCAGTACTTC.